These 31 T cell receptor beta chains came from one sample sequenced in a study of blood T cell repertoires in COVID-19. Sequencing was performed with immunoSEQ multiplex PCR; in TCRdb, only in-frame clones are kept and a portion is missing. The sample carries over 200,000 clones, approximately 90% recorded once. Sample: peripheral blood. These receptors came from a man younger than 45 who had recovered from COVID-19.

V usage is TRBV18 and J usage is TRBJ2-7; 10 nucleotides align to TRBD2. J gave up 5 bases and V 3 bases, and 4 bases lay outside the gene matches. In germline, CDR1 is KGHSH, CDR2 LQKENI. This CDR3 region has 14 residues. As DNA, the CDR3 is TGTGCCAGCTCACCTAGCGGGGGGTTCGACGAGCAGTACTTC. It translates to CASSPSGGFDEQYF.

This chain connects TRBV3-1 (or the pseudogene TRBV3-2) to TRBJ1-1; the match to TRBD1 covers 7 bases. Germline V lookup: CDR1 LGHDT, CDR2 YNNKEL (reference sequence). Germline trimming cut 0 bases from V and 10 bases from J; bases unmatched to any gene: 8. There are 14 residues in the CDR3. The CDR3 sequence: CASSQELQGLGAFF. The CDR3 coding sequence is TGTGCCAGCAGCCAAGAATTACAGGGGCTGGGAGCTTTCTTT.

The rearrangement links TRBV5-4 to TRBJ1-2, with TRBD1 matching 8 bases. V gave up 6 bases and J gave up 3 bases; unmatched junction bases: 4. This CDR3 comprises 13 residues. The germline V gene encodes CDR1 SGHNT and CDR2 YYREEE (reference sequence). The CDR3 nucleotides are TGTGCCAGCACTGTACAGGGGGACTATGGCTACACCTTC. It codes for CASTVQGDYGYTF.

This sequence joins TRBV5-4 and TRBJ1-1; no firm D call. The V end was cut by 4 bases, the J end by 0 bases, with 10 bases between. The germline V gene encodes CDR1 SGHNT and CDR2 YYREEE (reference sequence). The CDR3 has 14 amino acids. The CDR3 DNA reads TGTGCCAGCAGCGTAGACCGGGTGAACACTGAAGCTTTCTTT. Its translation: CASSVDRVNTEAFF.

The V call is TRBV5-8, the J call TRBJ1-5; D is unresolved. This CDR3 spans 10 amino acids. From germline, CDR1 is SGHTS and CDR2 YDEGEE. The ends were cut back, 2 bases at V and 9 bases at J, with 3 bases in the middle. The CDR3 spells CASSFGPQHF. The CDR3 nucleotides read TGTGCCAGCAGCTTCGGGCCCCAGCATTTT.

This sequence joins TRBV6-5 and TRBJ2-1; 10 bases agree with TRBD2. CDR1 MNHEY and CDR2 SVGAGI come from the germline V gene. This CDR3 region has 14 residues. The junction had 8 bases not matched to a gene; V was cut back by 6 bases and J by 9 bases. The CDR3 here is CASRTGTSEGEQFF. For the CDR3, the DNA is TGTGCCAGCAGGACCGGGACTAGCGAGGGTGAGCAGTTCTTC.

The V call is TRBV5-1, the J call TRBJ2-7, with 8 bases lining up with TRBD1. After removal of 2 bases from V and 3 bases from J, the junction contained 4 bases not matched to a gene. There are 14 residues in the CDR3. Looked up from germline, CDR1 is SGHRS and CDR2 is YFSETQ. The DNA of the CDR3 is TGCGCCAGCAGCTTTGGACAGGGTGTCTACGAGCAGTACTTC. It encodes CASSFGQGVYEQYF. Full variable domain (remainder filled in from reference TRBV5-1 and TRBJ2-7): KAGVTQTPRYLIKTRGQQVTLSCSPISGHRSVSWYQQTPGQGLQFLFEYFSETQRNKGNFPGRFSGRQFSNSRSEMNVSTLELGDSALYLCASSFGQGVYEQYFGPGTRLTVT.

CDR3: CASSATSGDTDTQYF. CDR3 nucleotides: TGTGCCAGCTCAGCGACTAGCGGAGACACAGATACGCAGTATTTT. The chain links TRBV18 to TRBJ2-3; 9 bases agree with TRBD2. V lost 5 bases and J lost 2; bases outside the gene matches: 5. Germline V gene lookup returns CDR1 KGHSH and CDR2 LQKENI. This CDR3 has 15 residues.

The J gene is TRBJ2-5, the V gene TRBV7-9; 9 nucleotides align to TRBD1. V was pared by 6 bases and J by 1 base, with 9 bases of the junction left unmatched. CDR3 length equals 16 residues. CDR1 and CDR2 (germline): SEHNR, FQNEAQ (reference sequence). The CDR3 DNA is TGTGCCAGCAGTCCCAGGAGGGGACAGGGCCAAGAGACCCAGTACTTC. Protein product: CASSPRRGQGQETQYF.

The rearrangement joins TRBV5-6 to TRBJ1-1; D not resolved. V lost 1 base to trimming and J lost 2 bases, with 9 bases between them. The CDR3 sequence is 14 residues long. Germline V CDR1 and CDR2: SGHDT, YYEEEE. The CDR3 region has the DNA TGTGCCAGCAGCTTGCGGCAGGTTAACACTGAAGCTTTCTTT. Its translation: CASSLRQVNTEAFF.

V and J are TRBV5-1 and TRBJ2-3, with a possible D match to TRBD2 (6 bases). Germline V gene data show CDR1 as SGHRS and CDR2 as YFSETQ. The length of the CDR3 is 15 residues. V lost 0 bases to trimming and J lost 1 base, with 9 bases between them. CDR3 nucleotides: TGCGCCAGCAGCTTGGCGGGGGTTGGCACAGATACGCAGTATTTT. It translates to CASSLAGVGTDTQYF.

The gene calls are TRBV4-2 and TRBJ1-2; no firm D call. Trimming removed 8 bases from V and 4 bases from J, with 8 bases in between. The CDR3 runs 11 residues. CDR1 and CDR2 from the germline V gene are LGHNA and YNFKEQ. The CDR3 loop reads CASRDTYGYTF. The CDR3, as DNA: TGTGCCAGCCGGGATACCTATGGCTACACCTTC.

This clone was recorded a few times. The chain uses TRBV2 and TRBJ1-5; D gene unclear. The CDR3 covers 12 residues. Between the trimmed V and J ends, which lost 6 bases and 0 bases, there was a span of 3 bases. Germline assignment: CDR1 SNHLY and CDR2 FYNNEI. This CDR3 reads CASSRSNQPQHF. CDR3 bases: TGTGCCAGCAGCCGTAGCAATCAGCCCCAGCATTTT.

The genes are TRBV27 and TRBJ1-4; D unclear. The germline CDR1 and CDR2 sequences are MNHEY and SMNVEV (reference sequence). The V and J ends lost 5 bases and 0 bases respectively, with 10 bases between them. The CDR3 runs 15 residues. This CDR3 reads CASSVGGATNEKLFF. The CDR3 DNA is TGTGCCAGCAGTGTCGGAGGTGCAACTAATGAAAAACTGTTTTTT.

This chain connects TRBV23-1 to TRBJ2-7, with a weak D call TRBD2 (6 bases). TRBV23-1 qualifies as an ORF whose function is uncertain. There are 15 residues in the CDR3. With 4 bases removed from V and 3 bases from J, the gap between germline ends came to 16 bases. The CDR3 sequence: CASSPAGKEGYEQYF. CDR3 DNA: TGCGCCAGCAGTCCTGCGGGGAAAGAGGGCTACGAGCAGTACTTC.

The chain links TRBV6-2 or TRBV6-3 to TRBJ1-1, with no clear D. This CDR3 contains 14 residues. Trimming removed 6 bases at V and 0 bases at J, with 11 bases between. The germline gives CDR1 MNHEY, CDR2 SVGEGT. The CDR3 reads CASSPDLLNTEAFF. DNA of the CDR3: TGTGCCAGCAGCCCGGACTTATTGAACACTGAAGCTTTCTTT.

The chain uses TRBV7-8 and TRBJ1-2, with 8 bases that match TRBD1. Per germline, CDR1 SGHVS and CDR2 FQNEAQ. The CDR3 is made up of 14 amino acids. The ends lost 5 bases at V and 8 bases at J; junction bases unmatched: 10. CDR3 amino acids: CASSVGPTGEGYTF. CDR3 DNA: TGTGCCAGCAGCGTAGGCCCGACAGGGGAAGGCTACACCTTC.

The chain recombines TRBV3-1 (or the pseudogene TRBV3-2) with TRBJ2-3; 9 bases match TRBD2. Losses at the gene ends were 2 bases for V and 4 bases for J; bases not matched to a gene: 10. The germline gives CDR1 LGHDT, CDR2 YNNKEL (reference sequence). There are 17 residues in the CDR3. In DNA, the CDR3 is TGTGCCAGCAGCCAAAGGGGGAGCGGGGGGCTCGCAGATACGCAGTATTTT. Its protein is CASSQRGSGGLADTQYF.

This sequence joins TRBV21-1 and TRBJ1-5; TRBD1 reflects the table's D call only, with no check against the DNA. TRBV21-1 is a pseudogene segment. This CDR3 is built from 18 residues. This chain's CDR3 is CASSKLSRAGISNQPQHF. The DNA of the CDR3 is TGTGCCAGCAGCAAACTCAGTCGGGCAGGGATAAGCAATCAGCCCCAGCATTTT.

The chain employs TRBV7-9 and TRBJ2-7; D is uncertain. V shed 2 bases and J shed 2 bases, with 10 bases lying between them. Germline V gene lookup returns CDR1 SEHNR and CDR2 FQNEAQ (reference sequence). The CDR3 length is 14 residues. CDR3 protein: CASSLLKRTYEQYF. CDR3 bases: TGTGCCAGCAGCTTATTAAAGAGAACCTACGAGCAGTACTTC.

This chain connects TRBV9 to TRBJ2-3; D uncertain. This CDR3 has 15 amino acids. The germline V gene encodes CDR1 SGDLS and CDR2 YYNGEE. Trimming cost V 0 bases and J 2 bases, with 10 bases left between them. The CDR3 DNA reads as TGTGCCAGCAGCGTAGACAGACCCGACACAGATACGCAGTATTTT. The encoded protein is CASSVDRPDTDTQYF.

J is TRBJ1-6 and V is TRBV7-9; the match to TRBD1 covers 7 bases. Losses at the gene ends were 5 bases for V and 15 bases for J; bases not matched to a gene: 7. The CDR3 extends over 12 amino acids. CDR1 and CDR2 (germline): SEHNR, FQNEAQ (reference sequence). The chain's CDR3 is CASSLRQGVLHF. The CDR3, as DNA: TGTGCCAGCAGCCTGAGACAGGGTGTCCTCCACTTT.

V usage is TRBV7-2 and J usage is TRBJ2-3; D gene ambiguous. V gave up 5 bases and J gave up 6 bases, with 9 bases separating them. Germline lookup yields CDR1 SGHTA and CDR2 FQGNSA. This CDR3 contains 12 residues. CDR3 sequence reads: CASSPVVDTQYF. CDR3 nucleotide sequence: TGTGCCAGCAGCCCCGTTGTTGATACGCAGTATTTT.

V and J are TRBV6-5 and TRBJ2-4; D unresolved. Germline V gene data show CDR1 as MNHEY and CDR2 as SVGAGI. This CDR3 contains 14 residues. Between the trimmed V and J ends, which lost 6 bases and 2 bases, there was a span of 11 bases. As DNA, the CDR3 is TGTGCCAGCAGCCCCCAGTATCCCAAAAACATTCAGTACTTC. Protein sequence: CASSPQYPKNIQYF.

V gene TRBV5-1 combines with J gene TRBJ2-3, with 8 bases lining up with TRBD2. V shed 0 bases, J shed 4 bases, and the junction held 4 bases outside the gene matches. Germline loops: CDR1 SGHRS, CDR2 YFSETQ. The CDR3 runs to 15 residues. For the CDR3, the DNA is TGCGCCAGCAGCTTGGCGGGGGGGTTATCAGATACGCAGTATTTT. Translating it yields CASSLAGGLSDTQYF. Supplemented by reference TRBV5-1 and TRBJ2-3, the full variable domain reads KAGVTQTPRYLIKTRGQQVTLSCSPISGHRSVSWYQQTPGQGLQFLFEYFSETQRNKGNFPGRFSGRQFSNSRSEMNVSTLELGDSALYLCASSLAGGLSDTQYFGPGTRLTVL.

J is TRBJ1-1 and V is TRBV6-5; D possibly corresponds to TRBD1 (6 bases). CDR3 length equals 13 residues. Germline CDR1 is MNHEY and CDR2 is SVGAGI. V was shortened by 4 bases and J by 10 bases, with 16 bases between the two germline ends. CDR3 protein: CASSWMTGMGAFF. The DNA of the CDR3 is TGTGCCAGCAGTTGGATGACAGGAATGGGAGCTTTCTTT.

The chain has TRBV7-9 and TRBJ1-3; D remains ambiguous. Germline V gene data show CDR1 as SEHNR and CDR2 as FQNEAQ (reference sequence). The length of the CDR3 is 16 residues. Trimming took 5 bases from V and 3 from J, leaving 17 bases between them. The CDR3 DNA is TGTGCCAGCAGCAAACACCTCCGGGATAATGGAAACACCATATATTTT. Translated, it gives CASSKHLRDNGNTIYF.

The chain is built from TRBV5-4 and TRBJ1-1; D is undetermined. Trimming pared 0 bases from V and 4 bases from J, leaving 10 bases between. This CDR3 has 14 amino acids. Per germline, CDR1 SGHNT and CDR2 YYREEE (reference sequence). The CDR3 spells CASSLGGESTEAFF. CDR3 nucleotides: TGTGCCAGCAGCTTGGGCGGGGAGAGCACTGAAGCTTTCTTT.

J is TRBJ2-7 and V is TRBV3-1 (or the pseudogene TRBV3-2); D is uncertain. V was cut by 3 bases and J by 5 bases, with 8 bases left in between. Germline assignment: CDR1 LGHDT and CDR2 YNNKEL (reference sequence). The CDR3 runs 12 residues. This CDR3 reads CASSHRRNEQYF. CDR3 in DNA: TGTGCCAGCAGCCACCGGAGAAACGAGCAGTACTTC.

The chain recombines TRBV25-1 with TRBJ2-5, with 7 bases fitting TRBD1. Germline V gene data show CDR1 as MGHDK and CDR2 as SYGVNS. The CDR3 contains 16 residues. The V segment lost 3 bases and the J segment 2 bases; nucleotides outside the gene matches: 9. The CDR3 loop is CASSDLQGPSQETQYF. CDR3 sequence (DNA): TGTGCCAGCAGTGACCTACAGGGGCCATCTCAAGAGACCCAGTACTTC.

In its sample, this clone was seen once. The J gene is TRBJ2-3, the V gene TRBV6-2 or TRBV6-3, with D possibly TRBD2 on 6 matching bases. This CDR3 contains 14 residues. Germline-derived CDR1 and CDR2 are MNHEY and SVGEGT. Trimming pared 4 bases from V and 2 bases from J, leaving 10 bases between. CDR3 region: CASSLRGLTDTQYF. DNA for the CDR3: TGTGCCAGCAGTTTGCGGGGCCTCACAGATACGCAGTATTTT.